This entry lists 23 T cell receptor beta chains sequenced from one sample in a study of T-cell memory formation after mild COVID-19. TCRdb processed the 5' RACE reads anew with MiXCR; each CDR3 protein has one entry. The sample records approximately 570,000 distinct CDR3 sequences, about 20% being singletons. Sequenced: PBMCs or a T cell subset sorted from them (not recorded which). The source of these receptors is an adult woman who had mild COVID-19 (a few samples of this study predate the infection). Cell type and time point are not known.

V usage is TRBV24-1 and J usage is TRBJ2-1; 10 bases agree with TRBD2. There are 18 residues in the CDR3. With V trimmed by 8 bases and J by 8 bases, 20 bases remained unmatched. Germline loops: CDR1 KGHDR, CDR2 SFDVKD. In nucleotides, the CDR3 is TGTGCCACCACCCCAGGGGCTAGCGGGGGCCCCCTACAAGATGAGCAGTTCTTC. Amino acid sequence: CATTPGASGGPLQDEQFF.

This rearrangement joins TRBV7-2 to TRBJ2-3; possible D gene TRBD1, 5 bases. Trimming pared 1 base from V and 2 bases from J, leaving 10 bases between. Germline CDR1 SGHTA, CDR2 FQGNSA. The CDR3 sequence is 15 residues long. The chain's CDR3 is CASSLVQGITDTQYF. The CDR3 coding sequence is TGTGCCAGCAGCTTAGTCCAGGGAATCACAGATACGCAGTATTTT.

This clonotype has a handful of counts. This chain joins TRBV6-2 or TRBV6-3 and TRBJ2-1; D may correspond to TRBD1 or TRBD2 (5 bases each). Germline CDR1 and CDR2: MNHEY and SVGEGT. Trimming cost V 7 bases and J 7 bases, with 17 bases left between them. This CDR3 has 14 amino acids. The CDR3 sequence: CASIRAGTLNEQFF. In nucleotides, the CDR3 is TGTGCCAGCATCCGAGCCGGGACGCTAAATGAGCAGTTCTTC.

The chain uses TRBV4-1 and TRBJ1-4; TRBD1 matches at 7 bases. CDR3 size: 16 residues. Germline V gene data show CDR1 as MGHRA and CDR2 as YSYEKL. The ends lost 3 bases at V and 7 bases at J; junction bases unmatched: 11. CDR3 residues: CASSQVFGTAVEKLFF. DNA for the CDR3: TGCGCCAGCAGCCAGGTATTTGGGACAGCCGTTGAAAAACTGTTTTTT.

The gene calls are TRBV20-1 and TRBJ2-5; D possibly corresponds to TRBD1 (6 bases). Germline values: CDR1 DFQATT, CDR2 SNEGSKA (reference sequence). The CDR3 has 14 residues. V shed 4 bases and J shed 0 bases, with 12 bases lying between them. CDR3 amino acids: CSATSGEYQETQYF. CDR3 sequence (DNA): TGCAGTGCTACCTCAGGGGAGTACCAAGAGACCCAGTACTTC.

The V and J genes are TRBV5-1 and TRBJ1-1; D not resolved. The V gene lost 4 bases and the J gene lost 7 bases, with 17 bases spanning the gap. Germline CDR1 reads SGHRS; CDR2 reads YFSETQ. This CDR3 region has 14 residues. As DNA, the CDR3 is TGCGCCAGCAGCCCTAGTGCCCGGTGGAATGAAGCTTTCTTT. It codes for CASSPSARWNEAFF.

This chain joins TRBV29-1 and TRBJ1-2, with D maybe TRBD1 (5 bases). Germline-derived CDR1 and CDR2 are SQVTM and ANQGSEA. The V gene lost 4 bases and the J gene lost 1 base, with 13 bases spanning the gap. The CDR3 runs 14 residues. As DNA, the CDR3 is TGCAGCGTTGTAACACAGGACAATAACTATGGCTACACCTTC. Its translation: CSVVTQDNNYGYTF.

This clonotype was counted between two and nine times. The chain carries TRBV12-3 or TRBV12-4 and TRBJ2-5, with 9 positions matching TRBD2. The V segment lost 5 bases and the J segment 5 bases; nucleotides outside the gene matches: 12. The CDR3 sequence is 16 residues long. CDR3 region: CASSRSGSSLSETQYF. CDR3 coding DNA: TGTGCCAGCAGTCGTAGCGGGAGCTCCCTGAGTGAGACCCAGTACTTC.

The chain links TRBV7-2 to TRBJ2-3; TRBD1 agrees at 8 bases. V was pared by 2 bases and J by 6 bases, with 7 bases of the junction left unmatched. The CDR3 contains 15 residues. Germline CDR1 is SGHTA and CDR2 is FQGNSA. The CDR3 DNA sequence: TGTGCCAGCAGCTTAAAGGACAGGGTGATGGATACGCAGTATTTT. Amino acids: CASSLKDRVMDTQYF.

V and J are TRBV4-1 and TRBJ2-7, with D unresolved. The CDR3 has 13 residues. Trimming cost V 1 base and J 9 bases, with 13 bases left between them. Per germline, CDR1 MGHRA and CDR2 YSYEKL. CDR3 in DNA: TGCGCCAGCAGCCAAGTCCCCCAACCGGGGCAGTACTTC. It encodes CASSQVPQPGQYF.

This clonotype was counted many times. This chain links TRBV20-1 with TRBJ2-7; D uncertain. Germline V CDR1 and CDR2: DFQATT, SNEGSKA (reference sequence). The CDR3 contains 11 residues. The V end was cut by 0 bases, the J end by 3 bases, with 3 bases between. Here the CDR3 DNA reads TGCAGTGCTAGAGATGACTACGAGCAGTACTTC. This encodes CSARDDYEQYF.

In its sample, this clonotype was seen a few times. This chain joins TRBV5-6 and TRBJ2-1, with D perhaps matching TRBD2 (5 bases). Trimming cost V 3 bases and J 4 bases, with 11 bases left between them. Germline CDR1 reads SGHDT; CDR2 reads YYEEEE. The CDR3 runs to 14 residues. CDR3 protein: CASSSAGVYNEQFF. CDR3 in DNA: TGTGCCAGCAGCTCTGCGGGCGTGTACAATGAGCAGTTCTTC.

In this sample, this clonotype turned up a few times. The CDR3 loop is CASSLVPSGGEEQYF. The DNA of the CDR3 is TGCGCCAGCAGCTTGGTCCCTAGCGGGGGAGAGGAGCAGTACTTC. This chain joins TRBV5-1 and TRBJ2-7; 10 bases match TRBD2. This CDR3 has 15 amino acids. Germline trimming cut 0 bases from V and 7 bases from J; bases unmatched to any gene: 7. CDR1 SGHRS and CDR2 YFSETQ come from the germline V gene.

This clonotype was counted only a few times. The chain employs TRBV20-1 and TRBJ2-7, with D perhaps being TRBD1 or TRBD2 (5 bases each). Trimming took 3 bases from V and 2 from J, leaving 11 bases between them. Germline-derived CDR1 and CDR2 are DFQATT and SNEGSKA (reference sequence). CDR3 length equals 13 residues. CDR3 region: CSASSRDPYEQYF. In DNA, the CDR3 is TGCAGTGCTAGTTCTAGGGACCCCTACGAGCAGTACTTC.

The table lists this clonotype with a few counts. The CDR3, as DNA: TGTGCCAGCAGCTTAGGGACTAGCGGGGGGGCCCTAACCGCGAACACCGGGGAGCTGTTTTTT. This encodes CASSLGTSGGALTANTGELFF. The gene calls are TRBV7-8 and TRBJ2-2, with 15 bases aligning to TRBD2. V trimming: 1 base; J trimming: 0 bases; junction bases outside the gene matches: 9. The CDR3 runs 21 residues. Looked up from germline, CDR1 is SGHVS and CDR2 is FQNEAQ.

The chain joins TRBV24-1 to TRBJ2-2; the D call may be TRBD1 or TRBD2 (6 bases each). The CDR3 extends over 15 amino acids. The V gene lost 3 bases and the J gene lost 4 bases, with 11 bases spanning the gap. The V gene's germline CDR1 is KGHDR and CDR2 SFDVKD. Here the CDR3 reads CATSDRRGATGELFF. As DNA, the CDR3 is TGTGCCACCAGTGATAGGAGGGGGGCCACCGGGGAGCTGTTTTTT.

This clonotype was observed a handful of times. The junction and the germline gene differ at one end; a read error may be behind it. The rearrangement links TRBV6-1 to TRBJ1-5; D unresolved. The CDR3 extends over 11 amino acids. Looked up from germline, CDR1 is MNHNS and CDR2 is SASEGT. The CDR3: CASSEERPQHF. Here the CDR3 DNA reads TGTGCCAGCAGCGAAGAGCGGCCCCAGCATTTT.

The chain recombines TRBV20-1 with TRBJ2-7, with 14 positions matching TRBD2. This CDR3 is built from 15 residues. V was pared by 0 bases and J by 4 bases, with 2 bases of the junction left unmatched. The germline V gene encodes CDR1 DFQATT and CDR2 SNEGSKA (reference sequence). The CDR3 coding sequence is TGCAGTGCTAGAGACCGGACTAGCGGGGGGTACGAGCAGTACTTC. Translating gives CSARDRTSGGYEQYF.

At least ten counts were recorded for this clonotype. The chain employs TRBV3-1 and TRBJ2-1; a possible D gene is TRBD2 (5 bases). The CDR3 has 16 amino acids. Trimming removed 4 bases from V and 4 bases from J, with 17 bases in between. Germline V lookup: CDR1 LGHDT, CDR2 YNNKEL (reference sequence). The CDR3 coding sequence is TGTGCCAGCAGCCCGACTCAGCGGTTATCGTACAATGAGCAGTTCTTC. It specifies CASSPTQRLSYNEQFF.

Only a few counts were recorded for this clonotype. This chain links TRBV6-1 with TRBJ1-2, with D perhaps TRBD1 (6 bases). Trimming stripped 6 bases from V and 2 bases from J, with 19 bases between. This CDR3 contains 16 residues. Germline assignment: CDR1 MNHNS and CDR2 SASEGT. This CDR3 is CASRPFQRTANYGYTF. The CDR3 coding sequence is TGTGCCAGCAGACCTTTCCAGCGGACAGCAAACTATGGCTACACCTTC.

This rearrangement joins TRBV6-1 to TRBJ1-2; no clear D gene. V was pared by 4 bases and J by 3 bases, with 9 bases between. Germline V gives CDR1 MNHNS, CDR2 SASEGT. CDR3 size: 13 residues. Here the CDR3 DNA reads TGTGCCAGCAGTGGTGGGAGATACTATGGCTACACCTTC. It encodes CASSGGRYYGYTF.

V and J are TRBV20-1 and TRBJ2-3; D unresolved. Trimming stripped 1 base from V and 1 base from J, with 15 bases between. The CDR3 contains 16 residues. Germline CDR1 reads DFQATT; CDR2 reads SNEGSKA (reference sequence). The CDR3 is CSARVMGRRGTDTQYF. In DNA form, the CDR3 reads TGCAGTGCTAGAGTTATGGGAAGAAGGGGCACAGATACGCAGTATTTT.

This clonotype has a handful of counts. This rearrangement joins TRBV7-9 to TRBJ1-3; D is unresolved. With 1 base removed from V and 0 bases from J, the gap between germline ends came to 7 bases. Germline CDR1 and CDR2: SEHNR and FQNEAQ (reference sequence). The CDR3 spans 15 residues. As DNA, the CDR3 is TGTGCCAGCAGCTTAGATCACAGCTCTGGAAACACCATATATTTT. Amino acid sequence: CASSLDHSSGNTIYF.